The 31 T cell receptor beta chains listed next were all sequenced from one sample in a study of blood T cell repertoires in COVID-19. Some clones are missing from TCRdb's copy, which holds only in-frame ones; the method was immunoSEQ multiplex PCR. Of roughly 260,000 clones in the sample, around 90% were seen once. Sequenced sample: PBMCs or T cells enriched from blood (not recorded which). These receptors originate from a woman aged 18-35 years who had recovered from COVID-19.

The gene calls are TRBV18 and TRBJ1-5; 8 positions match TRBD1. The ends lost 6 bases at V and 0 bases at J; junction bases unmatched: 10. Germline V gene sequence: CDR1 KGHSH, CDR2 LQKENI. The CDR3 runs 17 residues. Here the CDR3 reads CASSSGQGLHSNQPQHF. The CDR3 DNA follows: TGTGCCAGCTCCTCTGGACAGGGCCTTCATAGCAATCAGCCCCAGCATTTT.

This rearrangement joins TRBV11-3 to TRBJ1-2, with unresolved D. The CDR3 extends over 14 amino acids. Germline assignment: CDR1 SGHNT and CDR2 YENEEA. The V end lost 0 bases, the J end lost 8 bases, and 13 bases lay between the germline ends. The CDR3, as DNA: TGTGCCAGCAGCTTAGATGGGAGGGATCGCGGCTACACCTTC. This encodes CASSLDGRDRGYTF.

The CDR3 DNA is TGTGCCAGCAGTTCAAGACAGGGGAGCTATGGCTACACCTTC. Amino acid sequence: CASSSRQGSYGYTF. This chain links TRBV6-6 with TRBJ1-2, with TRBD1 matching 8 bases. V shed 4 bases, J shed 4 bases, and the junction held 5 bases outside the gene matches. This CDR3 spans 14 amino acids. The germline V gene encodes CDR1 MNHNY and CDR2 SVGAGI (reference sequence).

The J gene is TRBJ2-7, the V gene TRBV5-4, with 7 bases matching TRBD2. J gave up 3 bases and V 0 bases, and 6 bases lay outside the gene matches. Germline V gene data show CDR1 as SGHNT and CDR2 as YYREEE (reference sequence). The CDR3 spans 15 residues. The CDR3 is CASSLDGGGGYEQYF. The CDR3 DNA reads as TGTGCCAGCAGCTTGGACGGCGGGGGAGGCTACGAGCAGTACTTC.

This clone appeared a few times. The V and J genes are TRBV5-8 and TRBJ2-2, with 9 bases aligning to TRBD2. CDR3 length: 15 residues. Losses at the gene ends were 1 base for V and 4 bases for J; bases not matched to a gene: 2. Germline lookup yields CDR1 SGHTS and CDR2 YDEGEE. The CDR3 region has the DNA TGTGCCAGCAGCTTGCTAGCGGGAAGCACCGGGGAGCTGTTTTTT. It is translated as CASSLLAGSTGELFF.

V usage is TRBV11-2 and J usage is TRBJ1-4; D call uncertain. V lost 2 bases to trimming and J lost 7 bases, with 8 bases between them. CDR3 length: 13 residues. Germline assignment: CDR1 SGHAT and CDR2 FQNNGV. The CDR3 sequence: CASSLSRGEKLFF. CDR3 coding DNA: TGTGCCAGCAGCTTAAGCCGGGGTGAAAAACTGTTTTTT.

This clone was detected only once. This sequence joins TRBV12-3 or TRBV12-4 and TRBJ1-2; D may be TRBD1 (6 bases). V was clipped by 6 bases and J by 7 bases, with 15 bases between them. The CDR3 consists of 13 residues. DNA of the CDR3: TGTGCCAGCAGCCCCGGGGGGGCTGGTGGCTACACCTTC. It is translated as CASSPGGAGGYTF.

The chain joins TRBV18 to TRBJ1-2; 9 bases are a match to TRBD1. The CDR3 length is 14 residues. The V gene end was trimmed by 3 bases and the J gene end by 8 bases; junction bases not matched to a gene: 7. CDR1 and CDR2 from the germline V gene are KGHSH and LQKENI. The CDR3 region is CASSPTRQGDGYTF. CDR3 nucleotide sequence: TGTGCCAGCTCACCGACCCGACAGGGGGACGGCTACACCTTC.

The chain is built from TRBV4-2 and TRBJ2-7; 10 positions agree with TRBD1. Unmatched junction bases numbered 8, after V lost 3 bases and J lost 0 bases. CDR1 LGHNA and CDR2 YNFKEQ come from the germline V gene. The CDR3 is made up of 17 amino acids. CDR3 residues: CASSHRARTGGSYEQYF. CDR3 in DNA: TGTGCCAGCAGCCATCGAGCCCGGACAGGGGGCTCCTACGAGCAGTACTTC.

The J gene is TRBJ2-1, the V gene TRBV19; 10 nucleotides agree with TRBD1. Germline lookup yields CDR1 LNHDA and CDR2 SQIVND (reference sequence). This CDR3 is built from 15 residues. V lost 3 bases, J lost 8 bases, and 7 bases stayed unmatched. The CDR3 reads CASSIRDRGFDEQFF. The CDR3 DNA reads TGTGCCAGTAGTATCCGGGACAGGGGTTTCGATGAGCAGTTCTTC.

V usage is TRBV4-2 and J usage is TRBJ2-1, with a possible D match to TRBD1 (5 bases). The germline gives CDR1 LGHNA, CDR2 YNFKEQ. Deletions cut 0 bases from V and 2 bases from J, with 8 bases between. The CDR3 is made up of 15 amino acids. In nucleotides, the CDR3 is TGTGCCAGCAGCCAAGACAGGGCACCCTACAATGAGCAGTTCTTC. It codes for CASSQDRAPYNEQFF.

The chain uses TRBV4-2 and TRBJ1-3; D unclear. Trimming left V 0 bases short and J 0 bases short, with 9 bases between. Germline values: CDR1 LGHNA, CDR2 YNFKEQ. The CDR3 spans 16 residues. The CDR3 region has the DNA TGTGCCAGCAGCCAAGATCCGGGTTACTCTGGAAACACCATATATTTT. This translates into CASSQDPGYSGNTIYF.

The chain is built from TRBV5-1 and TRBJ1-6; TRBD1 aligns across 7 bases. The junction had 6 bases not matched to a gene; V was cut back by 5 bases and J by 10 bases. The CDR3 is made up of 13 amino acids. Germline V gene sequence: CDR1 SGHRS, CDR2 YFSETQ. CDR3 DNA sequence: TGCGCCAGCAGGGACAGGCAAGGATCACCCCTCCACTTT. Encoded protein: CASRDRQGSPLHF.

Details on this clone: At the DNA level, this CDR3 is encoded by other sequences in the same sample as well. The chain employs TRBV4-2 and TRBJ2-1; D might be TRBD2 (5 bases). V shed 4 bases and J shed 0 bases, with 10 bases lying between them. The CDR3 runs to 15 residues. The germline gives CDR1 LGHNA, CDR2 YNFKEQ. CDR3 in DNA: TGTGCCAGCAGCCCCAGCGGAAGCTCCTACAATGAGCAGTTCTTC. This encodes CASSPSGSSYNEQFF.

The rearrangement joins TRBV11-3 to TRBJ2-3, with 10 bases that match TRBD2. Germline V lookup: CDR1 SGHNT, CDR2 YENEEA. The CDR3 contains 18 residues. V lost 1 base to trimming and J lost 2 bases; unmatched junction nucleotides: 9. In DNA form, the CDR3 reads TGTGCCAGCAGCTTAGGAGTATATAGCGGGGGGAACACAGATACGCAGTATTTT. Its translation: CASSLGVYSGGNTDTQYF.

The chain is built from TRBV10-1 and TRBJ1-5; TRBD1 aligns across 7 bases. The ends lost 5 bases at V and 1 base at J; junction bases unmatched: 2. From germline, CDR1 is WNHNN and CDR2 SYGVQD (reference sequence). CDR3 size: 14 residues. CDR3 protein: CASSKGQSNQPQHF. DNA of the CDR3: TGCGCCAGCAGTAAGGGACAGAGCAATCAGCCCCAGCATTTT.

This chain connects TRBV10-3 to TRBJ1-6, with D possibly TRBD1 on 6 matching bases. There are 15 residues in the CDR3. Germline V gene sequence: CDR1 ENHRY, CDR2 SYGVKD. V was trimmed by 0 bases and J by 8 bases, leaving 11 bases between them. CDR3 amino acids: CAISESPGVDSPLHF. The CDR3 nucleotides read TGTGCCATCAGTGAGTCACCAGGGGTGGATTCACCCCTCCACTTT.

Comment on this clone: The same CDR3 also results from other DNA sequences found in this sample. CDR3: CASTLAGNTEAFF. The CDR3, as DNA: TGTGCCAGCACCCTAGCTGGGAACACTGAAGCTTTCTTT. The chain carries TRBV12-3 or TRBV12-4 and TRBJ1-1, with D hard to call. This CDR3 spans 13 amino acids. V shed 7 bases and J shed 1 base, with 10 bases lying between them.

The chain couples TRBV28 to TRBJ1-1; weak D call: TRBD1 (5 bases). The length of the CDR3 is 13 residues. With 6 bases removed from V and 11 bases from J, the gap between germline ends came to 19 bases. Germline values: CDR1 MDHEN, CDR2 SYDVKM. CDR3 coding DNA: TGTGCCAGCAGCCCACCCGACAGATTGAAGGCTTTCTTT. As protein: CASSPPDRLKAFF.

About this clone: Without the conserved terminal phenylalanine or tryptophan, this CDR3 likely stems from a read error. Because the CDR3's place on the DNA is in doubt, the DNA is left out and the CDR3 is given as listed by TCRdb. The rearrangement links TRBV28 to TRBJ1-1; the D call in the table, TRBD1, was not verified against the DNA. Germline CDR1 MDHEN, CDR2 SYDVKM. The CDR3 spans 13 amino acids, including both terminal residues. Here the CDR3 reads CATRPHRGAPDEC.

This clone has more than one count but fewer than ten. The chain joins TRBV28 to TRBJ2-5; 11 nucleotides agree with TRBD2. This CDR3 spans 16 amino acids. Germline values: CDR1 MDHEN, CDR2 SYDVKM. V trimming: 2 bases; J trimming: 4 bases; junction bases outside the gene matches: 6. CDR3 residues: CASSLVTSGSLETQYF. The CDR3 DNA is TGTGCCAGCAGTTTAGTCACTAGCGGGAGTTTAGAGACCCAGTACTTC.

This clone was seen just once. The chain employs TRBV12-5 and TRBJ2-4; no definite D call. The CDR3 length is 14 residues. CDR1 is LGHNT and CDR2 is FRNRAP in the germline V gene. Trimming shortened V by 1 base and J by 9 bases, and 13 bases separated the two germline ends. The CDR3 DNA follows: TGTGCTAGTGGTTTGGGGTCAGTCCCGGGCATTCAGTACTTC. Translated, it gives CASGLGSVPGIQYF. The variable domain in full, with the rest retrieved from reference TRBV12-5 and TRBJ2-4, is DARVTQTPRHKVTEMGQEVTMRCQPILGHNTVFWYRQTMMQGLELLAYFRNRAPLDDSGMPKDRFSAEMPDATLATLKIQPSEPRDSAVYFCASGLGSVPGIQYFGAGTRLSVL.

The chain uses TRBV9 and TRBJ2-7; tentatively, D is TRBD1 (6 bases). Per germline, CDR1 SGDLS and CDR2 YYNGEE. The CDR3 length is 14 residues. The V end lost 0 bases, the J end lost 4 bases, and 11 bases lay between the germline ends. Here the CDR3 DNA reads TGTGCCAGCAGCGTAGATGCAGGGGCGTACGAGCAGTACTTC. This gives the protein CASSVDAGAYEQYF.

The chain joins TRBV28 to TRBJ2-7, with 10 bases matching TRBD1. The CDR3 runs to 15 residues. Germline V lookup: CDR1 MDHEN, CDR2 SYDVKM. J gave up 3 bases and V 7 bases, and 9 bases lay outside the gene matches. The CDR3 DNA reads as TGTGCCAGCACCAGCCCGGGACAGGGGAGCTACGAGCAGTACTTC. Amino acids: CASTSPGQGSYEQYF.

The J gene is TRBJ2-7, the V gene TRBV14; TRBD1 might be the D (5 bases). V gave up 2 bases and J gave up 3 bases, with 5 bases separating them. This CDR3 is built from 12 residues. Germline CDR1 SGHDN, CDR2 FVKESK. In nucleotides, the CDR3 is TGTGCCAGCAGCCAACAGGGCTACGAGCAGTACTTC. Translated: CASSQQGYEQYF.

V usage is TRBV28 and J usage is TRBJ2-2, with TRBD2 matching 9 bases. Germline V gene lookup returns CDR1 MDHEN and CDR2 SYDVKM. V lost 5 bases to trimming and J lost 0 bases; unmatched junction nucleotides: 7. The CDR3 spans 17 residues. The CDR3 DNA is TGTGCCAGCAGTGGCATTACTAGCGGGCCGAACACCGGGGAGCTGTTTTTT. It specifies CASSGITSGPNTGELFF.

The chain employs TRBV5-5 and TRBJ1-4; a weak D match, TRBD1 (6 bases). Per the germline V gene, CDR1 is SGHKS and CDR2 is YYEKEE (reference sequence). Deletions cut 0 bases from V and 5 bases from J, with 11 bases between. The CDR3 spans 15 residues. The CDR3 region has the DNA TGTGCCAGCAGCTTGGGGGGCCAGGGGAATGAAAAACTGTTTTTT. This codes for CASSLGGQGNEKLFF.

The V and J genes are TRBV7-8 and TRBJ1-1; D not resolved. V was shortened by 1 base and J by 3 bases, with 12 bases between the two germline ends. The CDR3 extends over 15 amino acids. The germline V gene has CDR1 SGHVS and CDR2 FQNEAQ. The CDR3: CASSLDSRRDTEAFF. The DNA for the CDR3 is TGTGCCAGCAGCTTAGACTCCCGGCGGGACACTGAAGCTTTCTTT.

This rearrangement joins TRBV19 to TRBJ1-1; TRBD1 agrees at 9 bases. The germline gives CDR1 LNHDA, CDR2 SQIVND (reference sequence). Trimming at V came to 6 bases and at J to 7 bases, leaving 6 bases not matched to a gene. The CDR3 has 13 residues. CDR3 bases: TGTGCCAGTAGCACGACAGGGGGTGGTGAAGCTTTCTTT. It specifies CASSTTGGGEAFF.

CDR3 nucleotide sequence: TGTGCCAGCAGTTCGACAGGAGTCCATCCAGATACGCAGTATTTT. Translating it yields CASSSTGVHPDTQYF. The chain carries TRBV27 and TRBJ2-3, with a weak D call TRBD1 (6 bases). The V gene lost 4 bases and the J gene lost 4 bases, with 15 bases spanning the gap. This CDR3 is 15 amino acids long. In germline, CDR1 is MNHEY, CDR2 SMNVEV (reference sequence).

The genes are TRBV7-3 and TRBJ2-3, with 11 bases fitting TRBD2. Trimming removed 5 bases from V and 7 bases from J; junction bases left unmatched: 8. The CDR3 is made up of 15 amino acids. The germline V gene encodes CDR1 SGHTA and CDR2 FQGTGA. This chain's CDR3 is CASSLTSGGTNTQYF. The CDR3 nucleotides read TGTGCCAGCAGCCTCACTAGCGGGGGTACAAATACGCAGTATTTT. The full variable domain, completed using reference TRBV7-3 and TRBJ2-3, is GAGVSQTPSNKVTEKGKYVELRCDPISGHTALYWYRQSLGQGPEFLIYFQGTGAADDSGLPNDRFFAVRPEGSVSTLKIQRTERGDSAVYLCASSLTSGGTNTQYFGPGTRLTVL.